The clone carrying this TCR beta chain was observed a few times. Trimming took 1 base from V and 9 from J, leaving 14 bases between them. Germline V gene data show CDR1 as SGHDT and CDR2 as YYEEEE. The CDR3 has 14 amino acids. These data are taken from a study of OX40 agonist ivuxolimab in advanced cancers. Study as a whole: Dosing consisted of intravenous ivuxolimab at 0.01 to 10 mg/kg every 2 weeks. Melanoma, hepatocellular carcinoma, head and neck or renal cell cancer occurred in dose-escalation patients.

Data came from immunoSEQ multiplex PCR; TCRdb stores just in-frame clones and leaves some out. The sample yields approximately 15,000 clones, around 84% seen once. The chain combines TRBV5-6 with TRBJ2-1, with D perhaps TRBD1 (5 bases). The receptor comes from an adult with an advanced solid tumor such as melanoma, head and neck, liver or kidney cancer. This material consisted of CD4+ or CD8+ T cells sorted from blood, taken in a trial of the OX40 agonist ivuxolimab. The CDR3 coding sequence is TGTGCCAGCAGCTTGCGGCAGGGTCGAAGTGAGCAGTTCTTC. This codes for CASSLRQGRSEQFF. The full variable domain, rest sourced from reference TRBV5-6 and TRBJ2-1, is DAGVTQSPTHLIKTRGQQVTLRCSPKSGHDTVSWYQQALGQGPQFIFQYYEEEERQRGNFPDRFSGHQFPNYSSELNVNALLLGDSALYLCASSLRQGRSEQFFGPGTRLTVL.